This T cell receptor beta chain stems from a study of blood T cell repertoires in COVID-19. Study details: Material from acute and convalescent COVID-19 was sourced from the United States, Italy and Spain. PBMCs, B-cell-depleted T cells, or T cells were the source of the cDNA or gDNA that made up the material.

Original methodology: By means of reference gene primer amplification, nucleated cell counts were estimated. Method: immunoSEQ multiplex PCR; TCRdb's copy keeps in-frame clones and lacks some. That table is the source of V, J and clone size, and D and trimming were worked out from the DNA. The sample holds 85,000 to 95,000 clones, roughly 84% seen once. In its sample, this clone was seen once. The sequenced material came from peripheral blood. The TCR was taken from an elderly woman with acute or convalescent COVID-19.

CDR3 DNA sequence: TGTGCCAGCAAGAACAGGGCTATGAACACTGAAGCTTTCTTT. Translated: CASKNRAMNTEAFF. The chain joins TRBV7-2 to TRBJ1-1; possible D gene TRBD1, 6 bases. The CDR3 spans 14 residues. The V end lost 7 bases, the J end lost 0 bases, and 12 bases lay between the germline ends. Germline loops: CDR1 SGHTA, CDR2 FQGNSA.